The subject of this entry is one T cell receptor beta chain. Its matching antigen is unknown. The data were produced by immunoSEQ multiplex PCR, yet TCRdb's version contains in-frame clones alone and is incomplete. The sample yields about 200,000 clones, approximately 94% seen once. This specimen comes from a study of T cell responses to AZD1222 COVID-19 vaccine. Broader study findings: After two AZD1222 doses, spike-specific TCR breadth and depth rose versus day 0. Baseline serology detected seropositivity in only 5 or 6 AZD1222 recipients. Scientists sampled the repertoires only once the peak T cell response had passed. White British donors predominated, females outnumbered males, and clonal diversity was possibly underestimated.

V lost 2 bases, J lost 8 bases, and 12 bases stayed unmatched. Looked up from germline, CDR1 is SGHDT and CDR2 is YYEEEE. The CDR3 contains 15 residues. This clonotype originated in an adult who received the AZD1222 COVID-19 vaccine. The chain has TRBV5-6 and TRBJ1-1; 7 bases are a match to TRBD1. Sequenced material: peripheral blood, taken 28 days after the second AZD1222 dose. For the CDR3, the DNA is TGTGCCAGCAGCTTTGGCCGGGACAGATCCACAGAAGCTTTCTTT. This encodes CASSFGRDRSTEAFF.